The 30 T cell receptor beta chains listed next were all sequenced from one sample in a study of cytomegalovirus exposure and HLA in healthy donors. The PCR employed 60 Vbeta primers together with 13 Jbeta primers. The method was immunoSEQ multiplex PCR; TCRdb's version includes in-frame clones alone and lacks a portion of them. This table holds around 120,000 clones, about three fifths found once. Material for sequencing was PBMCs. These receptors originate from a middle-aged man in good health and CMV-seropositive.

V gene TRBV6-4 combines with J gene TRBJ1-1, with a tentative D call TRBD1 (5 bases). From germline, CDR1 is MRHNA and CDR2 SNTAGT. The CDR3 length is 13 residues. V was trimmed by 6 bases and J by 5 bases, leaving 13 bases between them. CDR3 sequence reads: CASSPTGETEAFF. CDR3 sequence (DNA): TGTGCCAGCAGCCCAACGGGGGAGACTGAAGCTTTCTTT.

This clone was counted once. J is TRBJ2-5 and V is TRBV9, with 8 bases that match TRBD1. This CDR3 contains 17 residues. In germline, CDR1 is SGDLS, CDR2 YYNGEE. With V trimmed by 0 bases and J by 4 bases, 11 bases remained unmatched. The CDR3 nucleotides are TGTGCCAGCAGCGTAGGCCTCTTGACAGGGGTCGCAGAGACCCAGTACTTC. Translating it yields CASSVGLLTGVAETQYF.

The rearrangement joins TRBV19 to TRBJ1-5; 8 nucleotides line up with TRBD1. The CDR3 is 16 amino acids. The germline V gene encodes CDR1 LNHDA and CDR2 SQIVND (reference sequence). V lost 4 bases, J lost 2 bases, and 7 bases stayed unmatched. CDR3 amino acids: CASSRTGQEGNQPQHF. CDR3 nucleotides: TGTGCCAGTAGTAGGACAGGGCAGGAGGGCAATCAGCCCCAGCATTTT.

The chain joins TRBV19 to TRBJ2-7; the D is unclear. Trimming pared 1 base from V and 0 bases from J, leaving 10 bases between. The germline V gene encodes CDR1 LNHDA and CDR2 SQIVND (reference sequence). The length of the CDR3 is 15 residues. In DNA form, the CDR3 reads TGTGCCAGTAGTATAGGAGACACTCGCTCCTACGAGCAGTACTTC. Amino acids: CASSIGDTRSYEQYF.

J is TRBJ2-7 and V is TRBV28, with 8 positions matching TRBD2. Germline-derived CDR1 and CDR2 are MDHEN and SYDVKM. The V and J ends lost 2 bases and 2 bases, in that order; junction bases with no gene match: 2. CDR3 length: 14 residues. The CDR3 sequence: CASSLAGGTYEQYF. As DNA, the CDR3 is TGTGCCAGCAGTTTAGCGGGGGGAACCTACGAGCAGTACTTC.

The rearrangement joins TRBV7-3 to TRBJ2-1; weak D call: TRBD2 (7 bases). The germline CDR1 and CDR2 sequences are SGHTA and FQGTGA. The V gene lost 2 bases and the J gene lost 7 bases, with 18 bases spanning the gap. The CDR3 covers 16 residues. The CDR3 sequence: CASSLGAGASGNEQFF. CDR3 DNA sequence: TGTGCCAGCAGCTTAGGGGCGGGGGCTTCGGGGAATGAGCAGTTCTTC.

The rearrangement joins TRBV6-4 to TRBJ1-1, with D tentatively TRBD1 (5 bases). The CDR3 spans 13 residues. Germline V lookup: CDR1 MRHNA, CDR2 SNTAGT. With 7 bases removed from V and 3 bases from J, the gap between germline ends came to 12 bases. The chain's CDR3 is CASTKTDYTEAFF. CDR3 coding DNA: TGTGCCAGCACCAAGACAGATTACACTGAAGCTTTCTTT.

The rearrangement joins TRBV19 to TRBJ1-2; D call uncertain. Germline V gives CDR1 LNHDA, CDR2 SQIVND (reference sequence). This CDR3 comprises 15 residues. V gave up 1 base and J gave up 2 bases, with 11 bases separating them. The CDR3 loop is CASSIGSEWNYGYTF. The CDR3, as DNA: TGTGCCAGTAGTATAGGGTCCGAGTGGAACTATGGCTACACCTTC.

The rearrangement joins TRBV13 to TRBJ2-6; 10 nucleotides line up with TRBD1. CDR3 length equals 15 residues. The germline V gene has CDR1 PRHDT and CDR2 FYEKMQ (reference sequence). V dropped 6 bases and J dropped 4; count of bases not matched to a gene: 3. The DNA for the CDR3 is TGTGCCAGCAGGACAGGGGGCAAGGGGGCCAACGTCCTGACTTTC. This codes for CASRTGGKGANVLTF. The variable domain in full, completed from reference TRBV13 and TRBJ2-6, reads AAGVIQSPRHLIKEKRETATLKCYPIPRHDTVYWYQQGPGQDPQFLISFYEKMQSDKGSIPDRFSAQQFSDYHSELNMSSLELGDSALYFCASRTGGKGANVLTFGAGSRLTVL.

This clone was seen more than once but under ten times. The chain links TRBV19 to TRBJ2-1; D is perhaps TRBD2 (6 bases). CDR1 is LNHDA and CDR2 is SQIVND in the germline V gene (reference sequence). The CDR3 runs 16 residues. The ends were cut back, 4 bases at V and 4 bases at J, with 17 bases in the middle. CDR3 in DNA: TGTGCCAGTAGTACCCAATGGCGGGAAGAATACAATGAGCAGTTCTTC. Amino acid sequence: CASSTQWREEYNEQFF.

The CDR3 protein is CPGSDPPRQALNSYTF. As DNA, the CDR3 is TGTCCTGGGAGCGACCCCCCCCGACAGGCCCTGAATAGCTACACCTTC. J is TRBJ1-2 and V is TRBV22-1; the D call TRBD1 from the table was never checked on the DNA. TRBV22-1 is designated a pseudogene. The CDR3 has 16 residues.

The chain has TRBV28 and TRBJ1-2; tentative D call: TRBD1 (6 bases). Germline CDR1 is MDHEN and CDR2 is SYDVKM. This CDR3 contains 14 residues. V lost 8 bases and J lost 2, with 15 bases in between. CDR3 in amino acids: CASEKTGGNYGYTF. The CDR3 region has the DNA TGTGCCAGCGAGAAGACAGGTGGGAACTATGGCTACACCTTC.

CDR3 bases: TGTGCCAGCAGCCAAGAGGTGGCCTCTGGAAACACCATATATTTT. It is translated as CASSQEVASGNTIYF. This chain uses TRBV4-2 with TRBJ1-3; D gene uncertain. The CDR3 runs 15 residues. Germline assignment: CDR1 LGHNA and CDR2 YNFKEQ. V lost 0 bases to trimming and J lost 0 bases, with 6 bases between them.

A few counts support this clone. This chain uses TRBV27 with TRBJ2-1; 9 bases fit TRBD2. The germline CDR1 and CDR2 sequences are MNHEY and SMNVEV (reference sequence). This CDR3 has 15 residues. V lost 6 bases to trimming and J lost 8 bases; unmatched junction nucleotides: 11. The CDR3 loop reads CASSLGGTSSYEQFF. Written as DNA, the CDR3 is TGTGCCAGCAGCTTAGGCGGGACTAGCTCGTATGAGCAGTTCTTC.

In this sample, this clone turned up many times. This chain uses TRBV25-1 with TRBJ2-7; TRBD2 aligns across 9 bases. Germline CDR1 is MGHDK and CDR2 is SYGVNS. With 1 base clipped from V and 2 bases from J, the junction kept 3 bases outside the gene matches. This CDR3 has 15 amino acids. CDR3 in amino acids: CASSELAGETYEQYF. CDR3 in DNA: TGTGCCAGCAGTGAATTAGCGGGGGAAACCTACGAGCAGTACTTC.

The chain couples TRBV9 to TRBJ2-1, with 7 bases matching TRBD2. The ends lost 0 bases at V and 5 bases at J; junction bases unmatched: 5. CDR3 length equals 15 residues. Germline V gene data show CDR1 as SGDLS and CDR2 as YYNGEE. The CDR3 loop reads CASSVEASGHNEQFF. CDR3 coding DNA: TGTGCCAGCAGCGTAGAAGCTAGCGGACACAATGAGCAGTTCTTC. The whole variable domain, remainder taken from reference TRBV9 and TRBJ2-1, is DSGVTQTPKHLITATGQRVTLRCSPRSGDLSVYWYQQSLDQGLQFLIQYYNGEERAKGNILERFSAQQFPDLHSELNLSSLELGDSALYFCASSVEASGHNEQFFGPGTRLTVL.

This clone was counted between two and nine times. The chain is built from TRBV25-1 and TRBJ1-2, with D unclear. Germline V gives CDR1 MGHDK, CDR2 SYGVNS. This CDR3 region has 15 residues. The V end lost 3 bases, the J end lost 4 bases, and 15 bases lay between the germline ends. The CDR3 DNA reads TGTGCCAGCAGTGATGTGGGGAGTGGTACCTATGGCTACACCTTC. Protein product: CASSDVGSGTYGYTF.

With regard to this clone: The identical CDR3 is also encoded by other nucleotide sequences in the sample. The genes are TRBV5-1 and TRBJ2-5; unclear D gene. The V gene lost 4 bases and the J gene lost 2 bases, with 3 bases spanning the gap. The length of the CDR3 is 11 residues. Germline V gene lookup returns CDR1 SGHRS and CDR2 YFSETQ. CDR3 in amino acids: CASSLQETQYF. For the CDR3, the DNA is TGCGCCAGCAGCCTTCAAGAGACCCAGTACTTC. The entire variable domain, with the rest obtained from reference TRBV5-1 and TRBJ2-5, is as follows: KAGVTQTPRYLIKTRGQQVTLSCSPISGHRSVSWYQQTPGQGLQFLFEYFSETQRNKGNFPGRFSGRQFSNSRSEMNVSTLELGDSALYLCASSLQETQYFGPGTRLLVL.

This clone was seen a few times. CDR3 residues: CAISESDTYYEQYF. Here the CDR3 DNA reads TGTGCCATCAGTGAGTCGGACACATACTACGAGCAGTACTTC. This chain uses TRBV10-3 with TRBJ2-7; D might be TRBD1 (5 bases). Germline V gene lookup returns CDR1 ENHRY and CDR2 SYGVKD. The CDR3 contains 14 residues. V dropped 0 bases and J dropped 3 bases, with 9 bases sitting between them.

The chain joins TRBV7-3 to TRBJ1-1, with TRBD1 matching over 7 bases. Germline V gene data show CDR1 as SGHTA and CDR2 as FQGTGA. Trimming removed 6 bases from V and 6 bases from J; junction bases left unmatched: 7. This CDR3 spans 13 amino acids. CDR3 loop: CASSRNQGAEAFF. CDR3 nucleotide sequence: TGTGCCAGCAGTCGAAACCAGGGGGCTGAAGCTTTCTTT.

The rearrangement links TRBV18 to TRBJ2-7; 13 nucleotides agree with TRBD2. V lost 4 bases and J lost 2; bases outside the gene matches: 5. Germline V gives CDR1 KGHSH, CDR2 LQKENI. CDR3 length: 16 residues. The CDR3 loop reads CASSLWTSGGTYEQYF. The CDR3 DNA sequence: TGTGCCAGCTCACTATGGACTAGCGGGGGCACCTACGAGCAGTACTTC.

This clone was recorded a few times. The chain carries TRBV10-3 and TRBJ1-1, with D possibly matching TRBD1 (6 bases). The CDR3 has 12 residues. CDR1 is ENHRY and CDR2 is SYGVKD in the germline V gene. With 6 bases removed from V and 5 bases from J, the gap between germline ends came to 10 bases. The CDR3 region has the DNA TGTGCCATCAGCGTCAGGGGTACTGAAGCTTTCTTT. Protein sequence: CAISVRGTEAFF.

The CDR3 region has the DNA TGTGCCAGCAGTGAAGCAAGAGTTATCTCCTACAATGAGCAGTTCTTC. It yields the protein CASSEARVISYNEQFF. The J gene is TRBJ2-1, the V gene TRBV6-1; no reliable D call. Trimming stripped 0 bases from V and 0 bases from J, with 9 bases between. Germline CDR1 reads MNHNS; CDR2 reads SASEGT. There are 16 residues in the CDR3.

This clone was recorded a few times. The chain links TRBV7-9 to TRBJ2-5, with 7 bases identical to TRBD1. Looked up from germline, CDR1 is SEHNR and CDR2 is FQNEAQ (reference sequence). CDR3 length: 14 amino acids. V lost 2 bases, J lost 5 bases, and 5 bases stayed unmatched. The CDR3 sequence is CASSLRGRGETQYF. CDR3 coding DNA: TGTGCCAGCAGCTTAAGGGGGCGTGGGGAGACCCAGTACTTC.

The chain carries TRBV4-3 and TRBJ2-2; D uncertain. With 0 bases removed from V and 1 base from J, the gap between germline ends came to 3 bases. Germline assignment: CDR1 LGHNA and CDR2 YSLEER. This CDR3 contains 14 residues. CDR3 residues: CASSQEQNTGELFF. The CDR3 DNA reads as TGCGCCAGCAGCCAAGAACAGAACACCGGGGAGCTGTTTTTT.

This clone was detected only a few times. The chain uses TRBV2 and TRBJ1-4, with D possibly matching TRBD1 (6 bases). This CDR3 is 12 amino acids long. Germline lookup yields CDR1 SNHLY and CDR2 FYNNEI. The V gene lost 6 bases and the J gene lost 8 bases, with 10 bases spanning the gap. CDR3 nucleotide sequence: TGTGCCAGCAGGGGGGCCGGCGAAAAACTGTTTTTT. It is translated as CASRGAGEKLFF.

J is TRBJ2-2 and V is TRBV19; D may be TRBD1 (6 bases). CDR3 length: 15 residues. Germline V gene sequence: CDR1 LNHDA, CDR2 SQIVND (reference sequence). Trimming took off 7 bases at V and 6 bases at J, with 18 bases between the two ends. CDR3 sequence: CASIWSGAEAGELFF. In nucleotides, the CDR3 is TGTGCCAGTATATGGTCAGGGGCCGAGGCCGGGGAGCTGTTTTTT.

The chain couples TRBV29-1 to TRBJ2-2; 8 bases map to TRBD2. The CDR3 runs to 14 residues. Trimming took 8 bases from V and 0 from J; bases not matched to a gene: 5. The germline V gene has CDR1 SQVTM and CDR2 ANQGSEA. The DNA for the CDR3 is TGCAGCACTAGCGGAGAGACGAACACCGGGGAGCTGTTTTTT. Protein product: CSTSGETNTGELFF.

This sequence joins TRBV10-3 and TRBJ2-7; TRBD2 matches at 10 bases. This CDR3 is built from 14 residues. Trimming removed 10 bases from V and 6 bases from J; junction bases left unmatched: 12. Germline lookup yields CDR1 ENHRY and CDR2 SYGVKD. The CDR3 bases are TGTGCCACCAAAGCGGGAGGGCCGGGCGGCGAGCAGTACTTC. Translated: CATKAGGPGGEQYF.

This chain links TRBV28 with TRBJ1-2, with 7 bases that match TRBD1. Germline CDR1 reads MDHEN; CDR2 reads SYDVKM. The CDR3 runs 12 residues. Trimming took 9 bases from V and 0 from J; bases not matched to a gene: 1. The CDR3, as DNA: TGTGCCAGTGGGACAGCTAACTATGGCTACACCTTC. Its protein is CASGTANYGYTF.